Listed below are T cell receptor beta chains from one sample, sequenced in a study of T cell repertoires in cytomegalovirus infection. MiXCR was run by TCRdb on the reads, yielding one entry per CDR3 protein. Of more than 75,000 distinct CDR3 sequences listed, roughly 3.6% are singletons. The sequenced sample consisted of PBMCs. The receptors stem from a human donor in good health (CMV status not recorded). Some clones in this sample may be carry-over from other donors' samples. The CDR3 runs from the conserved cysteine through the conserved F or W. Each record gives: V gene, J gene, CDR3 protein.

>TRBV11-3|TRBJ2-3
CASSGYSGGGTDTQYF
>TRBV28|TRBJ1-5
CASSLARGYFNQPQHF
>TRBV7-2|TRBJ1-5
CASSPPGPRNQPQHF
>TRBV7-2|TRBJ2-3
CASSSDRRLAGSTDTQYF
>TRBV7-9|TRBJ2-1
CASSFPGTGANEQFF
>TRBV12-3/TRBV12-4|TRBJ1-2
CASSLWEGGYGYTF
>TRBV20-1|TRBJ1-6
CSARPTTLPLHF
>TRBV7-9|TRBJ2-5
CASSLGLGFQETQYF
>TRBV7-2|TRBJ1-1
CASSFQNTEAFF
>TRBV29-1|TRBJ1-1
CSALNTEAFF
>TRBV7-2|TRBJ2-2
CASSLTVGPTGELFF
>TRBV14|TRBJ1-6
CASSLHTSGTGTSPLHF
>TRBV7-2|TRBJ2-5
CASSFQETQYF
>TRBV14|TRBJ2-7
CASSPDGFHYEQYF
>TRBV27|TRBJ1-3
CASSKTGGDGNTIYF
>TRBV4-2|TRBJ2-6
CASSQERSSGANVLTF
>TRBV7-2|TRBJ1-4
CASSLAGWDEKLFF
>TRBV12-3/TRBV12-4|TRBJ1-1
CASSQDTGRTEAFF
>TRBV6-2/TRBV6-3|TRBJ1-2
CASSYRGRVDGYTF
>TRBV20-1|TRBJ2-5
CSARTGQETQYF
>TRBV6-2/TRBV6-3|TRBJ2-5
CASSRDYQTQETQYF
>TRBV7-2|TRBJ2-7
CASSLGAGVGRQYF
>TRBV12-3/TRBV12-4|TRBJ2-5
CASSADRAQETQYF
>TRBV4-3|TRBJ1-5
CASSPGPNQPQHF
>TRBV10-3|TRBJ2-1
CAISGLNEQFF
>TRBV6-1|TRBJ1-6
CASRTGTYNSPLHF
>TRBV7-2|TRBJ1-2
CASSLDRGLGYTF
>TRBV6-2/TRBV6-3|TRBJ2-5
CASRRKETQYF
>TRBV7-8|TRBJ2-7
CASSPLRGQGLYEQYF